This T cell receptor (beta chain) was sequenced for a study of graft-versus-host responses after intestinal transplantation. Study summary: The whole recipient group had anti-thymocyte globulin induction followed by tacrolimus and steroids for three to four years.

On this clone itself: Its specificity is not known.

The assay was immunoSEQ multiplex PCR, and TCRdb's table has in-frame clones only and misses some. The sample shows about 88,000 clones, roughly 90% of them seen only once. The CDR3 totals 15 residues. CDR1 and CDR2 from the germline V gene are GTSNPN and SVGIG (reference sequence). The ends lost 4 bases at V and 7 bases at J; junction bases unmatched: 8. Whole-study findings and limits: GvH clones occurred in recipient marrow; some first appeared in ileum or blood.

The specimen was unstimulated CD4+ T cells sorted from spleen or lymph node cells, collected before transplant. The V and J genes are TRBV30 and TRBJ2-1; 12 positions match TRBD2. The clonotype was recovered from a human donor who was the organ donor for an intestinal transplant. CDR3 DNA: TGTGCCTGGACGTCCGGGACTAGCGGGCTTAATGAGCAGTTCTTC. Encoded protein: CAWTSGTSGLNEQFF.